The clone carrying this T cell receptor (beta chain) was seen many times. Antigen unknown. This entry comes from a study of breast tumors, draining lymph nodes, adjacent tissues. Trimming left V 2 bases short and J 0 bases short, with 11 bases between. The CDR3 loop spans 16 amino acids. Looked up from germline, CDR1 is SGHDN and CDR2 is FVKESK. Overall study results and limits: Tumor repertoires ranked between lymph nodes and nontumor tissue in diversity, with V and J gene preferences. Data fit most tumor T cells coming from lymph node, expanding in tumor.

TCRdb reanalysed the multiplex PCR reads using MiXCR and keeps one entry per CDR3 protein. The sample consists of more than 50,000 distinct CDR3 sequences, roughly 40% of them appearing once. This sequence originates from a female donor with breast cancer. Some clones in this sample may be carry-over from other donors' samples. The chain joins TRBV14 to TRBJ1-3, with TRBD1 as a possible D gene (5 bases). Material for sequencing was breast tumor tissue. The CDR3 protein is CASSQLQDYSGNTIYF. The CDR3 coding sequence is TGTGCCAGCAGCCAACTACAGGATTACTCTGGAAACACCATATATTTT.